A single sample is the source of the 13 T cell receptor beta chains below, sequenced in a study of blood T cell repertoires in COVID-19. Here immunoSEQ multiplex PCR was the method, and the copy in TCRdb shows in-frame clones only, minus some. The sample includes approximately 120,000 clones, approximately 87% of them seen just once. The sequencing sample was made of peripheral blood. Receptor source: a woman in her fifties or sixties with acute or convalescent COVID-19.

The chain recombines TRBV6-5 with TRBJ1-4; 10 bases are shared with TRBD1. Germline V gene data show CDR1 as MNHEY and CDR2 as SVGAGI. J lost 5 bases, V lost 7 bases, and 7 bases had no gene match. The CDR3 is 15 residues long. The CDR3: CASKVGGQGNEKLFF. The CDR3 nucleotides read TGTGCCAGCAAGGTCGGGGGACAGGGGAATGAAAAACTGTTTTTT.

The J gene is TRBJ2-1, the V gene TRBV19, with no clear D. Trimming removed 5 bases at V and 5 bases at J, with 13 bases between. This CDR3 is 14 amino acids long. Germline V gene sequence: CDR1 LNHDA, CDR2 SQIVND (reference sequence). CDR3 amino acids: CASSSQIKDNEQFF. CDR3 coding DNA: TGTGCCAGTAGTTCCCAGATCAAAGACAATGAGCAGTTCTTC.

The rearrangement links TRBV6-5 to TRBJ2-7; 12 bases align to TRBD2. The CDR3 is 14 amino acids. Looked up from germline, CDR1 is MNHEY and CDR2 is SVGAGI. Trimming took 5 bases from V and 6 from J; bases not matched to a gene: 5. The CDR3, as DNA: TGTGCCAGCAGTACCCCGGGACTAGCGGGCGAGCAGTACTTC. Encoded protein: CASSTPGLAGEQYF.

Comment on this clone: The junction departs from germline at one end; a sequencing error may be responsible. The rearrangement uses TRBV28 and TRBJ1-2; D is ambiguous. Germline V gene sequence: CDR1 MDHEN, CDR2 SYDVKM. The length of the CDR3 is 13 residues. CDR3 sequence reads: CASSASRLPREPF. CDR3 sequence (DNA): TGTGCCAGCAGTGCAAGCCGCTTACCCCGGGAGCCCTTC.

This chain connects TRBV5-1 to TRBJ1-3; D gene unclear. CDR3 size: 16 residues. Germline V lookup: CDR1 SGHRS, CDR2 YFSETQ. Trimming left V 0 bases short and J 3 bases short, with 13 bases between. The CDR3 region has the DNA TGCGCCAGCAGCTTGGAGGCTGCCTGGAGTGGAAACACCATATATTTT. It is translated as CASSLEAAWSGNTIYF.

This chain's CDR3 is CASSDNNYLPSGNTIYF. As DNA, the CDR3 is TGTGCCAGCAGCGATAATAACTACCTACCCTCTGGAAACACCATATATTTT. The chain has TRBV5-4 and TRBJ1-3; D is unclear. Germline V gene lookup returns CDR1 SGHNT and CDR2 YYREEE (reference sequence). The CDR3 consists of 17 residues. Trimming pared 4 bases from V and 0 bases from J, leaving 17 bases between.

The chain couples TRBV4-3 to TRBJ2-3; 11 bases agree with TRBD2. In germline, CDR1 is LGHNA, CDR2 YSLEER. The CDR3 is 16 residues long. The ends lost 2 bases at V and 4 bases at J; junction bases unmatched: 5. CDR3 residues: CASSQTGTSGPDTQYF. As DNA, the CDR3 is TGCGCCAGCAGCCAAACCGGGACTAGCGGACCAGATACGCAGTATTTT.

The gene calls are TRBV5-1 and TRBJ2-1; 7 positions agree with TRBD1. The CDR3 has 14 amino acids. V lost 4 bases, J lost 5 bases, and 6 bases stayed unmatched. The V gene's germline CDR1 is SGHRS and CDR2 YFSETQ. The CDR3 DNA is TGCGCCAGCAGCGCTGGGACAGCTAACAATGAGCAGTTCTTC. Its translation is CASSAGTANNEQFF.

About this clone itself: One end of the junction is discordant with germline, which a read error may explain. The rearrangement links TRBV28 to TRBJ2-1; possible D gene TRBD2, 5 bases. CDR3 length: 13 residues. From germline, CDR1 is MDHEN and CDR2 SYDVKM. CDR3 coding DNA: TGTGCCAGCAGTTCGCCTAGCTACTATGAGCAGTTCTTC. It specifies CASSSPSYYEQFF. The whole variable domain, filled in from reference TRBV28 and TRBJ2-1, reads DVKVTQSSRYLVKRTGEKVFLECVQDMDHENMFWYRQDPGLGLRLIYFSYDVKMKEKGDIPEGYSVSREKKERFSLILESASTNQTSMYLCASSSPSYYEQFFGPGTRLTVL.

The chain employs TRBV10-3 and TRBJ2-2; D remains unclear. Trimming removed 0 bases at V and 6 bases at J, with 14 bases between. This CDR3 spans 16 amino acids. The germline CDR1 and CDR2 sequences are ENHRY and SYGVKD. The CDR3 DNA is TGTGCCATCAGTGAGTCACTTTACAGTCCTGCCGGGGAGCTGTTTTTT. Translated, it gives CAISESLYSPAGELFF.

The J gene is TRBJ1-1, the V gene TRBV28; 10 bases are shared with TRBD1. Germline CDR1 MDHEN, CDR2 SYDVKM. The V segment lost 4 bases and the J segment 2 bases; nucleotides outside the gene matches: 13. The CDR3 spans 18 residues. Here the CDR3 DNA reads TGTGCCAGCAGTTCGTATTCCGGGACAGGGGTCCACAACACTGAAGCTTTCTTT. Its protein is CASSSYSGTGVHNTEAFF. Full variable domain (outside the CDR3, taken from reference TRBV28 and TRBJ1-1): DVKVTQSSRYLVKRTGEKVFLECVQDMDHENMFWYRQDPGLGLRLIYFSYDVKMKEKGDIPEGYSVSREKKERFSLILESASTNQTSMYLCASSSYSGTGVHNTEAFFGQGTRLTVV.

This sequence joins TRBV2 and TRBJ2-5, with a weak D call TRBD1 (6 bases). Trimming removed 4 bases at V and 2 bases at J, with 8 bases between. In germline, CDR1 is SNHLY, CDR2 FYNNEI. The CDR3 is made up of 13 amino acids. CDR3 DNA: TGTGCCAGCAGTGCGGACAGACAAGAGACCCAGTACTTC. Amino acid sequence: CASSADRQETQYF.

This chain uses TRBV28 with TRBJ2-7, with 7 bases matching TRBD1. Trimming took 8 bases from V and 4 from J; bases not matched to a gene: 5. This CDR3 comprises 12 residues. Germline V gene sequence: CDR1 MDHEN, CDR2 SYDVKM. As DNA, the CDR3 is TGTGCCAGCGTCCGGGACAGTTACGAGCAGTACTTC. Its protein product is CASVRDSYEQYF.